Listed below are T cell receptor beta chains from one sample, sequenced in a study of T cell repertoires in cytomegalovirus infection. Antigens for these TCRs are unknown. TCRdb re-called the reads through MiXCR, storing one row per CDR3 protein. The sample contains approximately 270,000 distinct CDR3 sequences, around 20% of which appear only once. Sequencing was performed on cultured PBMCs, taken from culture after CMV antigen stimulation. The receptors derive from a human donor in good health (CMV status not recorded). Some clones in this sample may be carry-over from other donors' samples. Both conserved end residues are part of each CDR3. A D gene is named only where the DNA matches it firmly. Size values are once, few and many counts, or a class for expanded clones, and some rows have none.

j_call | d_call | clone_size | v_call | cdr3_nt | cdr3_aa
TRBJ2-6 | - | many | TRBV20-1 | TGCAGTGCCCCCGGAGAGGCTGGGGCCAACGTCCTGACTTTC | CSAPGEAGANVLTF
TRBJ2-3 | TRBD2 | - | TRBV7-8 | TGTGCCAGCAGCTTAGGCAGCGGGAGGGAGGATACGCAGTATTTT | CASSLGSGREDTQYF
TRBJ2-1 | TRBD2 | few | TRBV19 | TGTGCCAGTAGTTCAGCGGGAGCCTACAATGAGCAGTTCTTC | CASSSAGAYNEQFF
TRBJ2-7 | TRBD2 | - | TRBV20-1 | TGCAGTGCTAGAGGAGCGGGGGAGGCTACCTACGAGCAGTACTTC | CSARGAGEATYEQYF
TRBJ2-1 | TRBD1 | many | TRBV7-2 | TGTGCCAGCAGCTTGGACAGGGGGAATGAGCAGTTCTTC | CASSLDRGNEQFF
TRBJ2-7 | - | - | TRBV20-1 | TGCAGTGCTAGGAAGGTTTACGAGCAGTACTTC | CSARKVYEQYF
TRBJ1-1 | - | - | TRBV6-5 | TGTGCCAGCAGTACCTCCGGGGGGGGGAACACTGAAGCTTTCTTT | CASSTSGGGNTEAFF
TRBJ2-1 | - | few | TRBV4-1 | TGCGCCAGCAGCCAAGGCGGGTACAATGAGCAGTTCTTC | CASSQGGYNEQFF
TRBJ2-1 | - | many | TRBV19 | TGTGCCAGTAGTATAGCGGGTTCTTACAATGAGCAGTTCTTC | CASSIAGSYNEQFF
TRBJ2-1 | TRBD1 | many | TRBV7-2 | TGTGCCAGCAGCTTACCGGGACAGGGGGACAATGAGCAGTTCTTC | CASSLPGQGDNEQFF
TRBJ1-1 | TRBD1 | - | TRBV6-2/TRBV6-3 | TGTGCCAGCAGGGGACAGGGGTTGAGGCCCACTGAAGCTTTCTTT | CASRGQGLRPTEAFF
TRBJ2-5 | - | few | TRBV6-4 | TGTGCCAGCAGCAGGTCCGGGATCGATGGGGAGACCCAGTACTTC | CASSRSGIDGETQYF
TRBJ1-5 | - | few | TRBV20-1 | TGCAGTGCTAGTGGGCCAGGGATGATTGGCAATCAGCCCCAGCATTTT | CSASGPGMIGNQPQHF
TRBJ2-5 | TRBD2 | - | TRBV12-3/TRBV12-4 | TGTGCCAGCAGATGGACTAGCGGAGAGACCCAGTACTTC | CASRWTSGETQYF
TRBJ2-3 | - | - | TRBV5-4 | TGTGCCAGCAGCTTGGGACCAAAAAGCACAGATACGCAGTATTTT | CASSLGPKSTDTQYF